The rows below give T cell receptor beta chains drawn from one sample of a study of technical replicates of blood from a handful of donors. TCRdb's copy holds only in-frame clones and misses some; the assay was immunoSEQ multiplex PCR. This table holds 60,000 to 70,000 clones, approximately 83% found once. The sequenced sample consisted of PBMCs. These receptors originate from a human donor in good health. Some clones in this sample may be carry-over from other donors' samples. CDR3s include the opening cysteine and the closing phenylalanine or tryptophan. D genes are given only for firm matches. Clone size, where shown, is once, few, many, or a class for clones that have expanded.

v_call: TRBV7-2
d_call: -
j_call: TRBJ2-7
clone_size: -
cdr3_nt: TGTGCCAGCAGCCTCCTCCGGGACAAGACCTACGAGCAGTACTTC
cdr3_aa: CASSLLRDKTYEQYF

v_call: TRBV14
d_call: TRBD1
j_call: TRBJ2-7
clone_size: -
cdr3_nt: TGTGCCAGCAGCTCGAGACAGGGGGCGTACGAGCAGTACTTC
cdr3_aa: CASSSRQGAYEQYF

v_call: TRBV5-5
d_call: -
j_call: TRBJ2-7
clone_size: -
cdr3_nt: TGTGCCAGCAGCAGTCAGGCGGGGAACTCCTACGAGCAGTACTTC
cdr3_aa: CASSSQAGNSYEQYF

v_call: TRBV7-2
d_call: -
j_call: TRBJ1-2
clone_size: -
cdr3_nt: TGTGCCAGCAGCTTAGCGGTCCGACTGGGTTCGGGCTACACCTTC
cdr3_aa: CASSLAVRLGSGYTF

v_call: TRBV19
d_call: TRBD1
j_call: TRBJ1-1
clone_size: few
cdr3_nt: TGTGCCAGTAGTGCCAGGGGGGACGTCTCCGTCAACACTGAAGCTTTCTTT
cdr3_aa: CASSARGDVSVNTEAFF

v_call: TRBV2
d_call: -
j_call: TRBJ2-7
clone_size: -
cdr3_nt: TGTGCCAGCATTTTACTCCTCGGGGGTGGGCAGTACTTC
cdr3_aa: CASILLLGGGQYF

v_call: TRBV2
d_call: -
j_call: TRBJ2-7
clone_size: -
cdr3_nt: TGTGCCAGCAGTGAATCTAACTCTAACTACGAGCAGTACTTC
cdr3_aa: CASSESNSNYEQYF

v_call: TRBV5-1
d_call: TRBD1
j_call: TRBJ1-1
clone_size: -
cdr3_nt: TGCGCCAGCAGATCTTCCGGGACAGGGGTAACTGAAGCTTTCTTT
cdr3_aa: CASRSSGTGVTEAFF

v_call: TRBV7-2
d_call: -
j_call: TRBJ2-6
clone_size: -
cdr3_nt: TGTGCCAGCAGCTCCGGGAGCTCTGGGGCCAACGTCCTGACTTTC
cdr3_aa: CASSSGSSGANVLTF

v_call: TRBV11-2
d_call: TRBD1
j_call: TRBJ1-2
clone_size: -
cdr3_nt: TGTGCCAGCAGCCCAGGGGGGAACTATGGCTACACCTTC
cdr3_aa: CASSPGGNYGYTF

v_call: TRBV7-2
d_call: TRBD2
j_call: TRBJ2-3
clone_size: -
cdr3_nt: TGTGCCAGCAGCTTGCTAGCGGGGGGGAGCACAGATACGCAGTATTTT
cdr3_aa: CASSLLAGGSTDTQYF

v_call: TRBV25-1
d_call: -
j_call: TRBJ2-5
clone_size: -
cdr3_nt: TGTGCCAGCAGTGATCCCAGGGGGGTGGAGACCCAGTACTTC
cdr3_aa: CASSDPRGVETQYF

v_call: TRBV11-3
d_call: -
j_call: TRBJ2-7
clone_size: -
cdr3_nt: TGTGCCAGCAGCTTAGCAGGTAGCTACGAGCAGTACTTC
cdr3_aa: CASSLAGSYEQYF

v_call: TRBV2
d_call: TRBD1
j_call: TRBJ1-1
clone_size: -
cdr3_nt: TGTGCCAGCAGTGCTATTGGGACAGGGGGGACTGAAGCTTTCTTT
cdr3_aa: CASSAIGTGGTEAFF

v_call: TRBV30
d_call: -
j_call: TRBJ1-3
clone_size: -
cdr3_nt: TGTGCCTGGAGTGTAGCCGGAAACACCATATATTTT
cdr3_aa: CAWSVAGNTIYF

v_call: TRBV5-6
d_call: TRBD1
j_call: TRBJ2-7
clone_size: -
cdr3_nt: TGTGCCAGCAGCGGGACAGGGTCAAGGTACGAGCAGTACTTC
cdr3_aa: CASSGTGSRYEQYF

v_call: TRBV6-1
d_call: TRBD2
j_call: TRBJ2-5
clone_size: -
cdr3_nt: TGTGCCAGCAGTGAGGGGACTAGTAAGAGGACCCAGTACTTC
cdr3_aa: CASSEGTSKRTQYF

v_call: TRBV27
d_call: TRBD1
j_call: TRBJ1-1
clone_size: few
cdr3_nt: TGTGCCAGCAGGACGACAGGGGGCAAGGACACTGAAGCTTTCTTT
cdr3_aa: CASRTTGGKDTEAFF

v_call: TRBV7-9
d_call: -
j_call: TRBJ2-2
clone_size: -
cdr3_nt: TGTGCCAGCAGCTTAGCGACAGGTCTTAACACCGGGGAGCTGTTTTTT
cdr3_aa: CASSLATGLNTGELFF

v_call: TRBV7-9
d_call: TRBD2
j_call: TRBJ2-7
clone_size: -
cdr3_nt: TGTGCCAGCAGCTTTAAAGCGGGAGCTTTATCCTACGAGCAGTACTTC
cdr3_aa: CASSFKAGALSYEQYF

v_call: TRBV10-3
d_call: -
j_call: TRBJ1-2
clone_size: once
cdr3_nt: TGTGCCATCAGCGGGGGTCCACTAGGCTACACCTTC
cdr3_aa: CAISGGPLGYTF

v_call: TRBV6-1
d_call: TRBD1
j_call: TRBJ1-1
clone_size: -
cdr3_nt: TGTGCCAGCAGTAAAACGGGACAGGCGAACACTGAAGCTTTCTTT
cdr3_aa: CASSKTGQANTEAFF